The 19 T cell receptor beta chains in this list originate from one sample, sequenced in a study of blood T cell repertoires in COVID-19. Repertoires were generated with immunoSEQ multiplex PCR, while TCRdb's copy carries only in-frame clones and drops some. The data show some 180,000 clones, with 83% seen just once and over 2% held by the top ten. The sample consisted of peripheral blood. The receptor source for this set is an elderly woman with acute or convalescent COVID-19.

The CDR3, as DNA: TGTGCCAGCAGCTTGGGACAGGGGGTAACTGAAGCTTTCTTT. Protein product: CASSLGQGVTEAFF. This chain links TRBV7-2 with TRBJ1-1; 11 nucleotides agree with TRBD1. With 3 bases clipped from V and 5 bases from J, the junction kept 2 bases outside the gene matches. The germline CDR1 and CDR2 sequences are SGHTA and FQGNSA. The CDR3 is 14 residues long.

V is TRBV4-2 and J is TRBJ1-1; perhaps TRBD1 as D (6 bases). The CDR3 covers 14 residues. The V gene lost 4 bases and the J gene lost 3 bases, with 12 bases spanning the gap. Germline values: CDR1 LGHNA, CDR2 YNFKEQ. The CDR3 coding sequence is TGTGCCAGCAGCCGGGGAGGGGGGGACACTGAAGCTTTCTTT. Protein: CASSRGGGDTEAFF.

J is TRBJ2-3 and V is TRBV12-5; possible D gene TRBD2, 5 bases. Germline loops: CDR1 LGHNT, CDR2 FRNRAP. CDR3 length: 15 residues. The V end lost 3 bases, the J end lost 1 base, and 11 bases lay between the germline ends. This CDR3 is CASGLGRPRTDTQYF. The DNA for the CDR3 is TGTGCTAGTGGTTTAGGGAGACCTCGCACAGATACGCAGTATTTT.

V gene TRBV9 combines with J gene TRBJ1-2, with TRBD1 matching 7 bases. V trimming: 1 base; J trimming: 3 bases; junction bases outside the gene matches: 3. The CDR3 is made up of 14 amino acids. CDR1 is SGDLS, CDR2 YYNGEE, per germline. The CDR3 DNA follows: TGTGCCAGCAGCGTATCCCAGGGGGACTATGGCTACACCTTC. This codes for CASSVSQGDYGYTF.

This clone was recorded a few times. The V and J genes are TRBV4-1 and TRBJ1-2; 8 nucleotides agree with TRBD1. V was clipped by 2 bases and J by 5 bases; unmatched bases: 13. The length of the CDR3 is 17 residues. Germline-derived CDR1 and CDR2 are MGHRA and YSYEKL. In DNA form, the CDR3 reads TGCGCCAGCAGCCAAAGTTCTTACGGACAGGGACAGTATGGCTACACCTTC. It encodes CASSQSSYGQGQYGYTF.

The chain employs TRBV7-9 and TRBJ1-5, with D perhaps matching TRBD1 (5 bases). V was trimmed by 11 bases and J by 2 bases, leaving 13 bases between them. This CDR3 comprises 13 residues. In germline, CDR1 is SEHNR, CDR2 FQNEAQ (reference sequence). DNA of the CDR3: TGTGCCGCCGGAGGGGAGGGCAATCAGCCCCAGCATTTT. Its protein is CAAGGEGNQPQHF.

The CDR3 bases are TGCGCCAGCAGCCAAGATCATCTGGGGCATGAGCAGTTCTTC. This gives the protein CASSQDHLGHEQFF. The chain employs TRBV4-1 and TRBJ2-1; TRBD1 is a possible D gene (5 bases). CDR3 size: 14 residues. The V gene's germline CDR1 is MGHRA and CDR2 YSYEKL. Trimming removed 0 bases at V and 8 bases at J, with 11 bases between.

The rearrangement joins TRBV4-3 to TRBJ2-6, with TRBD1 identical over 7 bases. This CDR3 is 14 amino acids long. Trimming took 3 bases from V and 15 from J; bases not matched to a gene: 11. Germline V gene lookup returns CDR1 LGHNA and CDR2 YSLEER. Written as DNA, the CDR3 is TGCGCCAGCAGCCACCCTGGGACAGTCAGTTCCCTGACTTTC. This gives the protein CASSHPGTVSSLTF.

V is TRBV6-6 and J is TRBJ1-5; a possible D gene is TRBD1 (5 bases). CDR3 size: 16 residues. CDR1 is MNHNY, CDR2 SVGAGI, per germline (reference sequence). The V gene lost 4 bases and the J gene lost 7 bases, with 20 bases spanning the gap. The CDR3 region is CASSFRGGDRGQPQHF. The CDR3 DNA follows: TGTGCCAGCAGTTTCCGAGGAGGGGATCGGGGGCAGCCCCAGCATTTT.

In the case of this clone: The DNA is omitted, as the CDR3 cannot be located on it reliably, and the CDR3 follows TCRdb's listing. This chain links TRBV29-1 with TRBJ2-7; whether TRBD1, the table's D call, matches the DNA was not checked. The CDR3 numbers 14 amino acids, ends counted. Germline CDR1 reads SQVTM; CDR2 reads ANQGSEA. CDR3 in amino acids: CSVEVGSGTGKEYF.

V is TRBV25-1 and J is TRBJ1-1; D gene unclear. The CDR3 runs to 13 residues. Germline V CDR1 and CDR2: MGHDK, SYGVNS. V shed 7 bases and J shed 7 bases, with 16 bases lying between them. In DNA, the CDR3 is TGTGCCAGCATGGGGATCGGGAGTGGTGAAGCTTTCTTT. Residues: CASMGIGSGEAFF.

The chain employs TRBV7-9 and TRBJ1-4, with 7 bases matching TRBD1. In germline, CDR1 is SEHNR, CDR2 FQNEAQ (reference sequence). The CDR3 runs 15 residues. The V and J ends lost 5 bases and 0 bases, in that order; junction bases with no gene match: 3. The CDR3: CASSRGQATNEKLFF. For the CDR3, the DNA is TGTGCCAGCAGCCGCGGACAGGCAACTAATGAAAAACTGTTTTTT.

The chain has TRBV4-3 and TRBJ2-2; the D is unclear. With 0 bases removed from V and 9 bases from J, the gap between germline ends came to 11 bases. Germline CDR1 LGHNA, CDR2 YSLEER. The CDR3 has 14 amino acids. For the CDR3, the DNA is TGCGCCAGCAGCCAAGATCCAGGATCTCGGGAGCTGTTTTTT. Its protein is CASSQDPGSRELFF.

The chain couples TRBV19 to TRBJ1-2, with D perhaps matching TRBD1 (6 bases). Trimming cost V 6 bases and J 2 bases, with 13 bases left between them. Looked up from germline, CDR1 is LNHDA and CDR2 is SQIVND (reference sequence). The CDR3 is made up of 14 amino acids. The DNA for the CDR3 is TGTGCCAGTAGGCCCTCTACAGGGAACTATGGCTACACCTTC. Translation gives CASRPSTGNYGYTF.

The rearrangement uses TRBV5-1 and TRBJ2-5; D is possibly TRBD1 (8 bases). The CDR3 is made up of 14 amino acids. CDR1 and CDR2 (germline): SGHRS, YFSETQ. Trimming left V 2 bases short and J 3 bases short, with 11 bases between. The CDR3 here is CASSFTGGEETQYF. The CDR3 region has the DNA TGCGCCAGCAGCTTCACAGGGGGGGAAGAGACCCAGTACTTC.

The chain has TRBV10-3 and TRBJ2-2; 7 bases align to TRBD1. The CDR3 spans 16 residues. Germline V gives CDR1 ENHRY, CDR2 SYGVKD. V trimming: 0 bases; J trimming: 3 bases; junction bases outside the gene matches: 4. CDR3 sequence: CAISESGTVYTGELFF. As DNA, the CDR3 is TGTGCCATCAGTGAGTCGGGGACAGTCTACACCGGGGAGCTGTTTTTT.

The chain combines TRBV5-1 with TRBJ2-5, with TRBD1 matching over 9 bases. The germline V gene encodes CDR1 SGHRS and CDR2 YFSETQ. The CDR3 is 15 amino acids. Losses at the gene ends were 5 bases for V and 0 bases for J; bases not matched to a gene: 5. The CDR3 loop reads CASSVDRGDQETQYF. As DNA, the CDR3 is TGCGCCAGCAGTGTAGACAGGGGGGACCAAGAGACCCAGTACTTC.

This clone was recorded a few times. The chain links TRBV28 to TRBJ1-1; D uncertain. There are 14 residues in the CDR3. The V end lost 7 bases, the J end lost 6 bases, and 18 bases lay between the germline ends. Germline values: CDR1 MDHEN, CDR2 SYDVKM. The chain's CDR3 is CASISSSPLPEAFF. The CDR3 DNA sequence: TGTGCCAGCATTAGTAGTTCCCCCCTACCTGAAGCTTTCTTT.

The J gene is TRBJ2-5, the V gene TRBV7-2; 8 bases align to TRBD2. Per the germline V gene, CDR1 is SGHTA and CDR2 is FQGNSA. The CDR3 is 15 amino acids. The J segment lost 1 base and the V segment lost 5 bases, leaving 6 bases of the junction unmatched. The CDR3 nucleotides read TGTGCCAGCAGCCAAAACGCGGGGGGCCAAGAGACCCAGTACTTC. This translates into CASSQNAGGQETQYF.